The present entry profiles one TCR beta chain with its context. The target of this receptor is not known. Nothing much larger sits one base from this clone, and base qualities are not available. This entry belongs to a study of PD-L1 blockade in urothelial cancer (TCRdb year 2017). Some background on the complete study: All patients started therapy in about 2014 and received atezolizumab 1,200 mg intravenously every 3 weeks. About 90% of the roughly 30 patients were males with bladder-origin urothelial cancer, and about 65% of the roughly 30 reported a prior smoking history. An ECOG performance status of 0 or 1 was recorded for the patients, and 0 to 3 prior chemotherapy regimens had been received by the patients. Blood samples were analyzed at two time points: 3 weeks after treatment start (second dose) and 6 weeks after treatment start. Blood samples yielded a median of roughly 140,000 T cells and roughly 80,000 unique TCRs, with median clonality about 0.08. The study was an exploratory multi-omic analysis of somatic, immune and clinical correlates of response to PD-L1 blockade with atezolizumab in urothelial cancer. TCR sequencing covered pretreatment tumor samples and matched, serially collected peripheral blood taken before and after atezolizumab treatment. Progression-free survival longer than 6 months counted as durable clinical benefit, and TCR features were additionally tested against both progression-free and overall survival. In the same patients, whole exome sequencing and RNA sequencing of pretreatment tumors were performed in addition to TCR sequencing. Durable clinical benefit was achieved by nine patients and was not achieved by 20 patients. Some 30 patients had pretreatment blood TCR-seq, about 24 had at least one posttreatment blood collection, and about 24 had tumor TCR-seq.

Taken from the germline V gene, the CDR1 and CDR2 loops are KGHSH and LQKENI. The CDR3 numbers 13 residues from cysteine through phenylalanine. Here the CDR3 DNA is all that survives: 39 bases in frame from base 1. Trimming at the junction amounts to 2 bases on V and 4 bases on J, and the germline ends lie 7 bases apart. The full study reports these points: Among patients with durable benefit, tumor-associated TCR clones showed greater expansion in peripheral blood 3 weeks after treatment started (n ≈ 22, p = 0.022). Small sample size (n of about 30) and many exploratory analyses mean the results are intended to be hypothesis-generating. A pretreatment peripheral blood TCR clonality below the median was linked to improved progression-free and overall survival.

What this sample's time point label stands for: pretreatment peripheral blood. A total of under 30 patients with locally advanced or metastatic urothelial carcinoma, treated at Memorial Sloan Kettering on a trial protocol, made up the cohort. Peripheral blood mononuclear cells were collected pretreatment and during treatment, at between 1 and 8 total time points per patient. The Qiagen DNeasy Blood extraction kit was used to purify genomic DNA from total PBMCs and tumor samples. PBMCs were collected pretreatment and during treatment, and were isolated and stored as previously described. To estimate absolute template abundance from read counts, synthetic TCR analog templates were spiked into each PCR. Using the immunoSEQ assay, TCRbeta CDR3 regions were amplified from genomic DNA with bias-controlled V and J gene primers. Sequencing of rearranged TCRbeta segments was done at approximately 20X coverage. Per the original workflow: Sequencing errors were corrected by clustering, and CDR3s were annotated against IMGT so that V, D and J genes could be assigned. Out-of-frame and stop-codon sequences were excluded, and only productive TCRbeta rearrangements were used in downstream analyses. Clonality was computed as one minus Shannon entropy normalized by the log of the number of unique productive sequences. Fisher's exact test with Benjamini-Hochberg correction, using a cutoff of adjusted p below 0.01, was how clones that differed between time points or between blood and tumor were identified. TCRdb stores this immuneACCESS table with in-frame sequences only. Part of the clones is absent; in the studies checked, under half of the shortfall reflects unresolved V genes, and no reason is known for the rest. V, J and clone size are taken as reported in that table, and D and trimming were inferred from the DNA itself. The sample table contains tens of thousands of clones; only one count was recorded for over 80% of them. The ten largest clones capture roughly 1.9% of the sample.

This receptor chain uses TRBV18 and TRBJ2-3; a confident D gene designation cannot be given. The sequenced sample was PBMCs, obtained around atezolizumab (anti-PD-L1) treatment. This receptor was taken from a man aged 55-75 years with urothelial cancer. The nucleotide sequence is TGTGCCAGCTCACCAGGCAGTTCAGATACGCAGTATTTT. Translated, it reads CASSPGSSDTQYF.